This T cell receptor (beta chain) was documented in a study of CD8+ T cells in alopecia areata. The overall study: Tofacitinib treatment spanned 6 to 18 months, with 6 months off drug afterward. Study findings and constraints: Normal-skin resident alphabeta T cells also appear among scalp sample sequences.

In this sample, this clone turned up once. As yet, its antigen is unknown. In each case, RNA was isolated and then reverse transcribed into cDNA as the sequencing template. The method was immunoSEQ multiplex PCR; TCRdb's version includes in-frame clones alone and lacks a portion of them. The repertoire holds 150,000 to 200,000 clones, with about 66% as singletons. Specimens obtained from alopecia areata patients comprised lesional scalp punch biopsies and peripheral blood. This clonotype was sampled from a human donor with alopecia areata. The material was CD8+ T cells sorted from blood, obtained at week 0.

For the CDR3, the DNA is TGCGCCAGCAGAATTGACAGGGTGGAGTCCGGGGCCAACGTCCTGACTTTC. Its protein is CASRIDRVESGANVLTF. This chain connects TRBV5-1 to TRBJ2-6; TRBD1 agrees at 7 bases. With 5 bases clipped from V and 4 bases from J, the junction kept 12 bases outside the gene matches. This CDR3 is 17 amino acids long. CDR1 is SGHRS and CDR2 is YFSETQ in the germline V gene.